The TCR beta chain described here comes from a study of OX40 agonist ivuxolimab in advanced cancers. Study-level information: Three partial responders included one hepatocellular carcinoma patient and two cutaneous melanoma patients.

This CDR3 has 15 amino acids. The V end lost 2 bases, the J end lost 3 bases, and 11 bases lay between the germline ends. Germline CDR1 SEHNR, CDR2 FQNEAQ (reference sequence). The protocol was immunoSEQ multiplex PCR, while the TCRdb copy is restricted to in-frame clones and leaves out a portion. There are 25,000 to 35,000 clones in the sample; about 74% occur only once, and 9.5% to 15% lies in the top ten. General study points: Doses of 0.1 to 3.0 mg/kg were accompanied by clonal expansion of CD4+ and CD8+ blood T cells by week 6.

This clone was observed a single time. Its specificity is unknown. Researchers took blood at baseline, on cycle 4 day 1, and on cycle 7 day 1. Source: CD4+ or CD8+ T cells sorted from blood, taken in a trial of the OX40 agonist ivuxolimab. The chain links TRBV7-9 to TRBJ2-1; weak D call: TRBD2 (5 bases). This TCR came from an adult with an advanced solid tumor such as melanoma, head and neck, liver or kidney cancer. CDR3 sequence reads: CASSLTRGDYNEQFF. Written as DNA, the CDR3 is TGTGCCAGCAGCTTAACACGGGGTGACTACAATGAGCAGTTCTTC.